The sequence of this T cell receptor (beta chain) was determined in a study of blood T cell repertoires in COVID-19. Generated by immunoSEQ multiplex PCR, the TCRdb table keeps only in-frame clones and is missing some. The sample lists just under 9,000 clones, around 88% occurring once. The V and J ends lost 4 bases and 4 bases respectively, with 9 bases between them. Germline V lookup: CDR1 SGHRS, CDR2 YFSETQ. The length of the CDR3 is 13 residues. The TCR originated in a human donor with active COVID-19. The donor label of this sample is uncertain. Sequenced sample: peripheral blood. The chain combines TRBV5-1 with TRBJ2-1, with D possibly being TRBD2 (6 bases). CDR3 DNA sequence: TGCGCCAGCAGCCCAGGGACTTACAATGAGCAGTTCTTC. It yields the protein CASSPGTYNEQFF. Based on the CDR3 plus reference TRBV5-1 and TRBJ2-1, the full variable domain is KAGVTQTPRYLIKTRGQQVTLSCSPISGHRSVSWYQQTPGQGLQFLFEYFSETQRNKGNFPGRFSGRQFSNSRSEMNVSTLELGDSALYLCASSPGTYNEQFFGPGTRLTVL.